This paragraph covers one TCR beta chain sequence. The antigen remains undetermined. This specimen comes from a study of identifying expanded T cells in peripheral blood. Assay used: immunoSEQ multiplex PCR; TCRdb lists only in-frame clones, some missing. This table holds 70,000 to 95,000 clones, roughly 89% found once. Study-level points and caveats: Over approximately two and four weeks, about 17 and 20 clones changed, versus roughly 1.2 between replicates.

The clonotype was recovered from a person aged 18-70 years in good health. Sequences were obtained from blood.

The CDR3 sequence: CASSQAGGQGPNTEAFF. The CDR3 DNA reads as TGTGCCAGCAGCCAAGCTGGGGGGCAGGGACCGAACACTGAAGCTTTCTTT. The rearrangement links TRBV14 to TRBJ1-1, with D possibly being TRBD1 (6 bases). CDR3 size: 17 residues. V lost 1 base, J lost 1 base, and 16 bases lay in between. Germline V CDR1 and CDR2: SGHDN, FVKESK.